The T cell receptor beta chain under discussion was sequenced for a study of T cells in Graves' hyperthyroidism and ophthalmopathy. Findings and limits, study-wide: In validation, the model predicted ophthalmopathy. These predictions came a median approximately six months before onset. Most clonotypes that expanded in the thyroid above 0.001 also showed up in blood.

Amplified regions were TCR beta CDR3 sequences from RNA transcripts. HTBI primers were used for first-round RT-PCR of the TCR CDR3. TCRdb re-analysed the multiplex PCR reads in MiXCR, keeping a single row per CDR3 protein. The sample lists about 350,000 distinct CDR3 sequences; about a sixth were seen once. This clonotype was seen only a few times. Its antigen is as yet unknown. Germline V gene lookup returns CDR1 GTSNPN and CDR2 SVGIG (reference sequence). This CDR3 is 15 amino acids long. V was shortened by 1 base and J by 3 bases, with 13 bases between the two germline ends. Sample collection date corresponds to first hyperthyroidism diagnosis, prior to any ophthalmopathy symptoms.

The TCR was taken from a woman in her 30s with Graves' hyperthyroidism that later progressed to Graves' ophthalmopathy. This chain uses TRBV30 with TRBJ2-1, with D unclear. The source material was blood. The CDR3 DNA sequence: TGTGCCTGGAGTGGGTCGGAAGGCCTCTACAATGAGCAGTTCTTC. It is translated as CAWSGSEGLYNEQFF.